The 14 T cell receptor beta chains below all came from one sample that was sequenced in a study of PD-L1 blockade in urothelial cancer. Generated by immunoSEQ multiplex PCR, the TCRdb table keeps only in-frame clones and is missing some. The profile covers about 52,000 clones, with roughly 75% appearing a single time and less than 5% taken by the ten largest. The sample's time point: pretreatment peripheral blood. The source material was PBMCs, sampled around atezolizumab (anti-PD-L1) treatment. Every receptor here comes from a man aged 65-85 years with urothelial cancer.

This rearrangement joins TRBV4-2 to TRBJ2-6; TRBD2 is a possible D gene (6 bases). The CDR3 length is 17 residues. Germline V CDR1 and CDR2: LGHNA, YNFKEQ. V shed 3 bases and J shed 0 bases, with 12 bases lying between them. The CDR3 loop is CASSQGGRNSGANVLTF. CDR3 DNA: TGTGCCAGCAGCCAGGGGGGTAGAAACTCTGGGGCCAACGTCCTGACTTTC.

This chain links TRBV5-4 with TRBJ2-1; tentative D call: TRBD1 (5 bases). V lost 0 bases and J 6 bases, leaving 7 bases between the germline ends. This CDR3 spans 13 amino acids. CDR1 is SGHNT and CDR2 is YYREEE in the germline V gene (reference sequence). The CDR3 bases are TGTGCCAGCAGCTTGGTCCAGGGCAATGAGCAGTTCTTC. Amino acids: CASSLVQGNEQFF.

The V and J genes are TRBV4-1 and TRBJ1-1; possible D gene TRBD1, 5 bases. This CDR3 has 15 amino acids. Germline CDR1 is MGHRA and CDR2 is YSYEKL. Trimming stripped 3 bases from V and 4 bases from J, with 15 bases between. CDR3 sequence: CASSHSTREGTEAFF. CDR3 DNA sequence: TGCGCCAGCAGCCACAGTACCAGGGAGGGCACTGAAGCTTTCTTT.

The V gene is TRBV18, the J gene TRBJ2-1; a weak D match, TRBD1 (6 bases). The CDR3 is 14 amino acids. Per germline, CDR1 KGHSH and CDR2 LQKENI. The V end lost 0 bases, the J end lost 8 bases, and 11 bases lay between the germline ends. This chain's CDR3 is CASSPPGASDEQFF. In DNA form, the CDR3 reads TGTGCCAGCTCACCACCGGGGGCCTCGGATGAGCAGTTCTTC.

The genes are TRBV7-2 and TRBJ2-2, with 10 bases that match TRBD2. The CDR3 contains 13 residues. The germline gives CDR1 SGHTA, CDR2 FQGNSA. V gave up 8 bases and J gave up 6 bases; unmatched junction bases: 3. CDR3 nucleotide sequence: TGTGCCAGCGACCTAGCGGGAGCCGGGGAGCTGTTTTTT. Protein sequence: CASDLAGAGELFF.

The chain has TRBV4-3 and TRBJ1-6; D might be TRBD1 (6 bases). Trimming took off 0 bases at V and 7 bases at J, with 13 bases between the two ends. The germline V gene encodes CDR1 LGHNA and CDR2 YSLEER. CDR3 length equals 16 residues. The CDR3 DNA reads TGCGCCAGCAGCCAAGATGGTTGGGGGGGCAATTCACCCCTCCACTTT. Translation: CASSQDGWGGNSPLHF.

The chain links TRBV7-2 to TRBJ2-6; 9 positions match TRBD1. Unmatched junction bases numbered 8, after V lost 5 bases and J lost 0 bases. CDR1 is SGHTA, CDR2 FQGNSA, per germline. The CDR3 totals 18 residues. DNA for the CDR3: TGTGCCAGCAGCCCGGGACAGGGAAAAGGCTCTGGGGCCAACGTCCTGACTTTC. This codes for CASSPGQGKGSGANVLTF.

This chain joins TRBV9 and TRBJ2-3, with 13 bases lining up with TRBD2. The germline gives CDR1 SGDLS, CDR2 YYNGEE. V was clipped by 3 bases and J by 9 bases; unmatched bases: 10. The CDR3 covers 16 residues. The CDR3 is CASSGPGLAGLETQYF. In DNA form, the CDR3 reads TGTGCCAGCAGCGGACCGGGACTAGCGGGATTAGAGACGCAGTATTTT.

The rearrangement uses TRBV19 and TRBJ2-1, with 7 bases that match TRBD1. J was trimmed by 0 bases and V by 7 bases; bases with no gene match: 6. The CDR3 runs to 15 residues. CDR1 is LNHDA, CDR2 SQIVND, per germline (reference sequence). The CDR3 loop reads CASKTTGSSYNEQFF. As DNA, the CDR3 is TGTGCCAGTAAGACGACAGGGAGCTCCTACAATGAGCAGTTCTTC.

In this sample, this clone turned up a few times. The rearrangement links TRBV4-1 to TRBJ1-6; D is unresolved. CDR1 MGHRA and CDR2 YSYEKL come from the germline V gene. With 3 bases removed from V and 6 bases from J, the gap between germline ends came to 12 bases. There are 15 residues in the CDR3. The DNA of the CDR3 is TGCGCCAGCAGCCAGGAGGTCGTCGCTAATTCACCCCTCCACTTT. Translating it yields CASSQEVVANSPLHF.

This chain connects TRBV4-3 to TRBJ2-7; 11 positions agree with TRBD1. The CDR3 has 16 residues. Per germline, CDR1 LGHNA and CDR2 YSLEER. With V trimmed by 5 bases and J by 5 bases, 11 bases remained unmatched. DNA for the CDR3: TGCGCCAGCAGCGCTCCCGTGGACAGGGGGCGGGACGAGCAGTACTTC. Its translation is CASSAPVDRGRDEQYF.

The chain uses TRBV5-1 and TRBJ1-3, with no clear D. The CDR3 covers 16 residues. Germline-derived CDR1 and CDR2 are SGHRS and YFSETQ. The V end was cut by 0 bases, the J end by 2 bases, with 12 bases between. DNA for the CDR3: TGCGCCAGCAGCTTGGAGTCGCTACTCCCTGGAAACACCATATATTTT. Protein: CASSLESLLPGNTIYF.

This sequence joins TRBV7-9 and TRBJ2-1, with 9 nucleotides matching TRBD2. The CDR3 has 17 amino acids. V lost 3 bases to trimming and J lost 7 bases; unmatched junction nucleotides: 13. Germline V gene sequence: CDR1 SEHNR, CDR2 FQNEAQ (reference sequence). The DNA for the CDR3 is TGTGCCAGCAGCTTTAGGGAGGCGGGAGGGGGGGCGAATGAGCAGTTCTTC. The encoded protein is CASSFREAGGGANEQFF.

The V gene is TRBV9, the J gene TRBJ2-1; 12 positions match TRBD2. The CDR3 covers 13 residues. Germline assignment: CDR1 SGDLS and CDR2 YYNGEE. V lost 4 bases, J lost 13 bases, and 6 bases stayed unmatched. The CDR3 bases are TGTGCCAGCAGCTCACTAGCGGGGGGCGGTCAGTTCTTC. Translating it yields CASSSLAGGGQFF.